This TCR beta chain was sequenced during a study of T cells after yellow fever vaccination. This clonotype has ten or more counts. The germline CDR1 and CDR2 sequences are MNHEY and SMNVEV (reference sequence). Trimming removed 7 bases from V and 0 bases from J; junction bases left unmatched: 8. CDR3 size: 15 residues. TCRdb itself ran the 5' RACE reads through MiXCR, one entry per CDR3 protein. The table records hundreds of thousands of distinct CDR3 sequences, roughly 12% of them present only once. The sequence came from a man aged 30-40 years who received the YFV17D yellow fever vaccine. The input for sequencing was PBMCs, taken on the day of the yellow fever booster vaccination. The chain is built from TRBV27 and TRBJ1-1; 7 nucleotides line up with TRBD1. As DNA, the CDR3 is TGTGCCAGCACCTTGTCGGGACAGATGAACACTGAAGCTTTCTTT. Its translation: CASTLSGQMNTEAFF.